A selection of T cell receptor beta chains follows, all from one sample in a study of cytomegalovirus exposure and HLA in healthy donors. Sequencing was performed with immunoSEQ multiplex PCR; in TCRdb, only in-frame clones are kept and a portion is missing. The repertoire holds 55,000 to 65,000 clones, with roughly 96% as singletons. The sequencing sample was made of PBMCs. These receptors were collected from a woman under 30 in good health and CMV-seropositive. Both conserved end residues are part of each CDR3. The D gene is left open where the match is weak. The listing skips clone size in some rows; elsewhere it reads once, few, many or a size class.

clone size	V gene	J gene	D gene	CDR3 protein	CDR3 DNA
-	TRBV6-6	TRBJ1-5	-	CASSQRLENQPQHF	TGTGCCAGCAGTCAAAGACTGGAAAATCAGCCCCAGCATTTT
-	TRBV9	TRBJ1-5	-	CASSPSYTGNQPQHF	TGTGCCAGCAGCCCCAGTTATACGGGGAATCAGCCCCAGCATTTT
-	TRBV27	TRBJ2-4	-	CASSPADGRGNIQYF	TGTGCCAGCAGCCCAGCTGATGGAAGGGGAAACATTCAGTACTTC
-	TRBV7-2	TRBJ2-7	TRBD2	CASSLGSSGGIYEQYF	TGTGCCAGCAGCTTAGGAAGTAGCGGGGGTATATACGAGCAGTACTTC
-	TRBV6-5	TRBJ2-5	TRBD1	CASSPGQGARETQYF	TGTGCCAGCAGCCCGGGACAGGGGGCGAGGGAGACCCAGTACTTC
once	TRBV5-4	TRBJ2-5	TRBD1	CASRPGGSRTEETQYF	TGTGCCAGCAGACCAGGGGGTTCACGGACAGAAGAGACCCAGTACTTC
-	TRBV9	TRBJ2-7	TRBD2	CASSHGGEGYEQYF	TGTGCCAGCAGCCATGGGGGGGAGGGCTACGAGCAGTACTTC
-	TRBV2	TRBJ1-5	TRBD1	CASSERRAYTGGLFSNQPQHF	TGTGCCAGCAGTGAACGGCGGGCTTACACAGGGGGTTTATTTAGCAATCAGCCCCAGCATTTT
-	TRBV5-1	TRBJ2-3	TRBD2	CASSLPGTGGEDTQYF	TGCGCCAGCAGCTTGCCCGGGACGGGAGGGGAAGATACGCAGTATTTT
-	TRBV28	TRBJ2-7	-	CATSEGGIYEQYF	TGTGCCACCTCAGAGGGAGGAATCTACGAGCAGTACTTC
-	TRBV28	TRBJ2-7	-	CASSLPGEQYF	TGTGCCAGCAGTTTGCCCGGCGAGCAGTACTTC
medium-sized	TRBV19	TRBJ2-1	TRBD2	CASSRTSGSYNEQFF	TGTGCCAGTAGTCGGACTAGCGGGAGTTACAATGAGCAGTTCTTC
-	TRBV5-1	TRBJ2-7	TRBD2	CASQRLAGGPSSYEQYF	TGCGCCAGCCAACGACTAGCGGGAGGGCCCTCATCCTACGAGCAGTACTTC
-	TRBV6-1	TRBJ2-3	-	CASSAGARDTQYF	TGTGCCAGCAGTGCAGGGGCACGAGATACGCAGTATTTT
once	TRBV28	TRBJ1-4	TRBD1	CASRATGRVEKLFF	TGTGCCAGCAGAGCGACAGGGCGTGTTGAAAAACTGTTTTTT
-	TRBV4-1	TRBJ2-3	-	CASSQVAEGTDTQYF	TGCGCCAGCAGCCAAGTAGCTGAGGGCACAGATACGCAGTATTTT
-	TRBV5-1	TRBJ1-4	TRBD1	CASSRTGATNEKLFF	TGCGCCAGCAGCAGAACAGGGGCAACTAATGAAAAACTGTTTTTT
once	TRBV15	TRBJ1-1	TRBD1	CATRQGRNTEAFF	TGTGCCACAAGACAGGGGAGGAACACTGAAGCTTTCTTT
-	TRBV2	TRBJ2-5	TRBD1	CASSPLVGQGAQETQYF	TGTGCCAGCAGTCCCCTCGTTGGGCAGGGGGCTCAAGAGACCCAGTACTTC
-	TRBV5-1	TRBJ2-1	TRBD2	CASSSGGLAGGYEQFF	TGCGCCAGCAGCTCCGGCGGACTAGCGGGAGGTTATGAGCAGTTCTTC
-	TRBV5-1	TRBJ2-3	TRBD2	CASSKTSGSFADTQYF	TGCGCCAGCAGCAAGACTAGCGGGAGTTTCGCAGATACGCAGTATTTT
-	TRBV7-6	TRBJ1-1	TRBD1	CASSLPAAGGQNTEAFF	TGTGCCAGCAGCCTTCCCGCTGCAGGGGGCCAGAACACTGAAGCTTTCTTT
-	TRBV4-3	TRBJ1-1	TRBD1	CASSQGWLDRDVSNTEAFF	TGCGCCAGCAGCCAGGGGTGGCTGGACAGGGATGTTTCAAACACTGAAGCTTTCTTT
-	TRBV6-6	TRBJ2-7	-	CASSYPPYEQYF	TGTGCCAGCAGCTATCCTCCCTACGAGCAGTACTTC
-	TRBV4-2	TRBJ2-2	-	CASSQDGVRGASGELFF	TGTGCCAGCAGCCAAGATGGGGTGCGGGGTGCGTCCGGGGAGCTGTTTTTT
-	TRBV2	TRBJ1-5	-	CASSAGDSNQPQHF	TGTGCCAGCAGCGCCGGGGATAGCAATCAGCCCCAGCATTTT
-	TRBV28	TRBJ2-5	TRBD2	CASTPGLAGGPYQETQYF	TGTGCCAGCACCCCTGGGCTAGCGGGGGGTCCGTACCAAGAGACCCAGTACTTC
-	TRBV9	TRBJ2-7	-	CASSVSGSIYEQYF	TGTGCCAGCAGCGTTAGCGGAAGCATTTACGAGCAGTACTTC
once	TRBV14	TRBJ1-5	-	CASSQPFDRRFSNQPQHF	TGTGCCAGCAGCCAACCCTTCGACAGGAGGTTTAGCAATCAGCCCCAGCATTTT
-	TRBV29-1	TRBJ1-4	-	CSVAGLMNEKLFF	TGCAGCGTGGCGGGACTGATGAATGAAAAACTGTTTTTT
-	TRBV29-1	TRBJ1-2	-	CSVGGGRGASNYGYTF	TGCAGCGTTGGGGGGGGCAGGGGCGCCAGTAACTATGGCTACACCTTC
-	TRBV19	TRBJ2-1	TRBD1	CARHQGASYNEQFF	TGTGCCAGGCATCAGGGGGCCTCCTACAATGAGCAGTTCTTC
-	TRBV9	TRBJ1-4	-	CASSVDRGEKLFF	TGTGCCAGCAGCGTAGACCGAGGGGAAAAACTGTTTTTT
-	TRBV4-1	TRBJ1-5	-	CASSHSGSLYSNQPQHF	TGCGCCAGCAGCCACTCAGGATCCCTTTATAGCAATCAGCCCCAGCATTTT
few	TRBV4-3	TRBJ2-5	-	CASSQDTSRETQYF	TGCGCCAGCAGCCAAGATACGAGTCGGGAGACCCAGTACTTC
-	TRBV5-1	TRBJ1-2	TRBD1	CASSQTGGSDYGYTF	TGCGCCAGCAGCCAGACAGGGGGGAGCGACTATGGCTACACCTTC
-	TRBV27	TRBJ2-7	-	CASSLTGTSAYEQYF	TGTGCCAGCAGTCTAACCGGGACATCGGCCTACGAGCAGTACTTC
-	TRBV6-5	TRBJ1-4	TRBD1	CASSYFPGQGEKLFF	TGTGCCAGCAGTTACTTTCCGGGACAGGGAGAAAAACTGTTTTTT
-	TRBV5-1	TRBJ2-3	TRBD2	CASSISGGAIRDTQYF	TGCGCCAGCAGCATTAGCGGGGGGGCGATCCGGGATACGCAGTATTTT
-	TRBV5-1	TRBJ2-3	TRBD1	CASSLTTGATDTQYF	TGCGCCAGCAGCCTCACGACAGGGGCCACAGATACGCAGTATTTT
-	TRBV7-2	TRBJ2-7	TRBD2	CASSLGLAYEQYF	TGTGCCAGCAGCTTGGGACTAGCTTACGAGCAGTACTTC
-	TRBV5-1	TRBJ2-5	-	CASSPDSVQETQYF	TGCGCCAGCAGTCCGGACAGTGTGCAAGAGACCCAGTACTTC
-	TRBV7-8	TRBJ2-7	TRBD2	CASRQNPGTNYEQYF	TGTGCCAGCAGGCAAAACCCCGGGACTAACTACGAGCAGTACTTC
-	TRBV10-3	TRBJ1-1	-	CAISERGRGDTEAFF	TGTGCCATCAGTGAAAGAGGAAGGGGTGACACTGAAGCTTTCTTT
-	TRBV5-1	TRBJ1-2	-	CASSSGGRGEGYTF	TGCGCCAGCAGCAGCGGGGGCAGGGGCGAAGGCTACACCTTC
-	TRBV5-1	TRBJ2-7	-	CASSLDYSYEQYF	TGCGCCAGCAGCTTGGACTATTCCTACGAGCAGTACTTC
-	TRBV11-3	TRBJ2-1	TRBD2	CASSPRGGAYNEQFF	TGTGCCAGCAGCCCGCGGGGGGGGGCCTACAATGAGCAGTTCTTC
-	TRBV6-1	TRBJ1-2	-	CASSEGGLGYTF	TGTGCCAGCAGTGAGGGGGGTCTTGGCTACACCTTC
once	TRBV27	TRBJ1-6	-	CASSLSFRSPLHF	TGTGCCAGCAGTTTATCCTTCCGTTCACCCCTCCACTTT
-	TRBV6-1	TRBJ2-7	TRBD1	CASSDRGLSYEQYF	TGTGCCAGCAGCGACAGGGGGCTCTCCTACGAGCAGTACTTC
once	TRBV19	TRBJ2-2	-	CAATSGGRTGELFF	TGTGCCGCCACCTCAGGGGGGCGGACCGGGGAGCTGTTTTTT
-	TRBV5-5	TRBJ2-4	TRBD1	CASSSRPNRDRENIQYF	TGTGCCAGCAGCTCCAGACCCAACCGGGACAGAGAAAACATTCAGTACTTC
-	TRBV11-2	TRBJ2-7	-	CASSRDNSYEQYF	TGTGCCAGCAGCCGGGACAACTCCTACGAGCAGTACTTC